The 25 T cell receptor beta chains given below trace back to one sample, sequenced in a study of beta chain features in type 1 diabetes. Findings and caveats of the study: Researchers report that Type 1 diabetes patients had moderately but significantly shorter TCRB CDR3s across all four CD4+ subsets.

These TCRs' antigens remain unknown. The entirety of the isolated RNA underwent reverse transcription, so expressed TCRB transcripts were sequenced. TCRdb's table, derived via immunoSEQ multiplex PCR, lists solely in-frame clones and lacks some. The table lists roughly 350,000 clones, about 10% of them singletons. Sequencing was carried out using central memory CD4+ T cells from blood. Every receptor here comes from a man aged 30 to 45 with type 1 diabetes.

Only a few counts were recorded for this clone. This chain's CDR3 is CASSLKTGATYGYTF. CDR3 coding DNA: TGTGCCAGCAGCCTGAAAACAGGGGCTACCTATGGCTACACCTTC. The chain employs TRBV27 and TRBJ1-2, with 7 bases identical to TRBD1. Germline loops: CDR1 MNHEY, CDR2 SMNVEV (reference sequence). The CDR3 loop spans 15 amino acids. The junction had 11 bases not matched to a gene; V was cut back by 6 bases and J by 4 bases.

The chain uses TRBV18 and TRBJ2-5; TRBD2 agrees at 14 bases. J gave up 5 bases and V 3 bases, and 8 bases lay outside the gene matches. The V gene's germline CDR1 is KGHSH and CDR2 LQKENI. This CDR3 is built from 17 residues. As DNA, the CDR3 is TGTGCCAGCTCACCGGGGACTAGCGGGAGCGGGCAGGAGACCCAGTACTTC. Amino acid sequence: CASSPGTSGSGQETQYF.

The chain links TRBV9 to TRBJ1-2; TRBD1 matches at 8 bases. The V gene's germline CDR1 is SGDLS and CDR2 YYNGEE. Trimming cost V 3 bases and J 8 bases; bases outside gene matches: 9. The CDR3 contains 14 residues. In nucleotides, the CDR3 is TGTGCCAGCAGCGAGGGACAGGCCGCGGGAGGCTACACCTTC. Amino acids: CASSEGQAAGGYTF.

The sample holds a few counts of this clone. The CDR3 DNA is TGTGCCAGCAGCTTCCATTCAGGGTCCCCTGAAGCTTTCTTT. Translation: CASSFHSGSPEAFF. This sequence joins TRBV7-9 and TRBJ1-1; D may be TRBD1 (5 bases). V lost 3 bases and J 6 bases, leaving 14 bases between the germline ends. The CDR3 consists of 14 residues. CDR1 is SEHNR, CDR2 FQNEAQ, per germline (reference sequence).

The genes are TRBV6-5 and TRBJ1-1; D gene ambiguous. The V and J ends lost 2 bases and 3 bases respectively, with 7 bases between them. Per germline, CDR1 MNHEY and CDR2 SVGAGI. This CDR3 is 13 amino acids long. In DNA form, the CDR3 reads TGTGCCAGCAGTTACGGTCAGGACACTGAAGCTTTCTTT. Its protein is CASSYGQDTEAFF.

This chain joins TRBV7-6 and TRBJ1-5; tentatively, D is TRBD1 (6 bases). V was pared by 2 bases and J by 3 bases, with 11 bases between. The CDR3 runs to 15 residues. Germline assignment: CDR1 SGHVS and CDR2 FNYEAQ. CDR3 protein: CASSLQTGLNQPQHF. Written as DNA, the CDR3 is TGTGCCAGCAGCTTACAGACAGGCCTCAATCAGCCCCAGCATTTT.

V is TRBV5-1 and J is TRBJ2-2; 11 nucleotides line up with TRBD1. The V gene end was trimmed by 6 bases and the J gene end by 6 bases; junction bases not matched to a gene: 13. The CDR3 has 17 amino acids. Germline loops: CDR1 SGHRS, CDR2 YFSETQ. CDR3 amino acids: CASTKRLDRGLSGELFF. In nucleotides, the CDR3 is TGCGCCAGCACGAAAAGGCTGGACAGGGGGCTTTCCGGGGAGCTGTTTTTT.

The V call is TRBV21-1, the J call TRBJ2-1; the table's D call TRBD2 went unverified against the DNA. TRBV21-1 is given as a pseudogene. The CDR3 covers 15 residues. CDR3 sequence reads: CASFIAGSSYNEQFF. CDR3 DNA: TGTGCCAGCTTCATAGCGGGGAGCTCCTACAATGAGCAGTTCTTC.

This clone was observed a handful of times. V is TRBV7-3 and J is TRBJ2-1; D perhaps matches TRBD1 (6 bases). Germline values: CDR1 SGHTA, CDR2 FQGTGA. V was shortened by 6 bases and J by 8 bases, with 14 bases between the two germline ends. CDR3 length: 13 residues. The CDR3 loop reads CASRTQGGHEQFF. CDR3 nucleotides: TGTGCCAGCAGAACCCAAGGGGGTCATGAGCAGTTCTTC. Looking up the rest from reference TRBV7-3 and TRBJ2-1 gives the full variable domain: GAGVSQTPSNKVTEKGKYVELRCDPISGHTALYWYRQSLGQGPEFLIYFQGTGAADDSGLPNDRFFAVRPEGSVSTLKIQRTERGDSAVYLCASRTQGGHEQFFGPGTRLTVL.

This clone was detected a few times. Distinct nucleotide sequences in the sample also encode this CDR3. The V gene is TRBV28, the J gene TRBJ2-6; D is perhaps TRBD1 or TRBD2 (7 bases each). The length of the CDR3 is 19 residues. The germline V gene has CDR1 MDHEN and CDR2 SYDVKM. Trimming pared 2 bases from V and 4 bases from J, leaving 21 bases between. Written as DNA, the CDR3 is TGTGCCAGCAGTTTACGGCAGGGGGTCCCGCGGGGGGGGGCCAACGTCCTGACTTTC. This encodes CASSLRQGVPRGGANVLTF.

The rearrangement joins TRBV7-7 to TRBJ2-7; either TRBD1 or TRBD2 may supply D (5 bases each). This CDR3 spans 14 amino acids. Between the trimmed V and J ends, which lost 0 bases and 2 bases, there was a span of 8 bases. CDR1 and CDR2 (germline): SSHAT, FNYEAQ (reference sequence). As DNA, the CDR3 is TGTGCCAGCAGCTTAGCTGGGGGACCCTACGAGCAGTACTTC. It is translated as CASSLAGGPYEQYF.

This clone has a count of ten or more. This chain uses TRBV30 with TRBJ2-3; D is unclear. Germline-derived CDR1 and CDR2 are GTSNPN and SVGIG (reference sequence). V lost 6 bases to trimming and J lost 10 bases, with 17 bases between them. CDR3 size: 12 residues. This CDR3 reads CACPLSASAQYF. The CDR3 DNA reads as TGTGCCTGCCCTTTGTCGGCCAGCGCGCAGTATTTT. The full variable domain, with the rest looked up from reference TRBV30 and TRBJ2-3, is SQTIHQWPATLVQPVGSPLSLECTVEGTSNPNLYWYRQAAGRGLQLLFYSVGIGQISSEVPQNLSASRPQDRQFILSSKKLLLSDSGFYLCACPLSASAQYFGPGTRLTVL.

This clone was seen a few times. J is TRBJ2-1 and V is TRBV27; D call uncertain. This CDR3 spans 13 amino acids. V lost 8 bases and J lost 6, with 14 bases in between. Germline lookup yields CDR1 MNHEY and CDR2 SMNVEV (reference sequence). DNA for the CDR3: TGTGCCAGCGGGATTGGGCGGATCAATGAGCAGTTCTTC. Translating gives CASGIGRINEQFF.

This clone was observed a few times. V and J are TRBV7-9 and TRBJ1-2; 7 bases match TRBD1. Germline V gene sequence: CDR1 SEHNR, CDR2 FQNEAQ (reference sequence). The CDR3 has 13 residues. Trimming cost V 5 bases and J 8 bases; bases outside gene matches: 8. CDR3 DNA sequence: TGTGCCAGCAGCGAGCGGGACAGAGGGGGCTACACCTTC. Protein product: CASSERDRGGYTF.

In this sample, this clone turned up a few times. CDR3 nucleotide sequence: TGTGCCAGCAGCTCCACTGACAGGGGGCAAGAGACCCAGTACTTC. Translation gives CASSSTDRGQETQYF. The V gene is TRBV7-9, the J gene TRBJ2-5; 9 bases agree with TRBD1. Germline values: CDR1 SEHNR, CDR2 FQNEAQ (reference sequence). V dropped 4 bases and J dropped 2; count of bases not matched to a gene: 5. CDR3 length equals 15 residues.

The genes are TRBV5-4 and TRBJ2-3, with D unresolved. CDR1 and CDR2 (germline): SGHNT, YYREEE (reference sequence). V was pared by 0 bases and J by 0 bases, with 5 bases between. The CDR3 contains 14 residues. The CDR3 loop is CASSLATSTDTQYF. In nucleotides, the CDR3 is TGTGCCAGCAGCTTGGCAACTAGCACAGATACGCAGTATTTT.

This clone occurred a few times. This chain uses TRBV9 with TRBJ2-7; TRBD1 matches 9 bases. CDR3 length: 14 residues. CDR1 SGDLS and CDR2 YYNGEE come from the germline V gene. The trim removed 4 bases at V and 3 bases at J, leaving 5 bases unmatched. CDR3 in amino acids: CASSPGQGRYEQYF. CDR3 nucleotides: TGTGCCAGCAGCCCCGGACAGGGGCGCTACGAGCAGTACTTC. The variable domain in full, completed from reference TRBV9 and TRBJ2-7, reads DSGVTQTPKHLITATGQRVTLRCSPRSGDLSVYWYQQSLDQGLQFLIQYYNGEERAKGNILERFSAQQFPDLHSELNLSSLELGDSALYFCASSPGQGRYEQYFGPGTRLTVT.

The rearrangement uses TRBV11-2 and TRBJ1-1; no firm D call. Trimming cost V 6 bases and J 0 bases, with 8 bases left between them. Germline loops: CDR1 SGHAT, CDR2 FQNNGV. This CDR3 has 13 amino acids. As DNA, the CDR3 is TGTGCCAGCAGTAGTCTAGTGAACACTGAAGCTTTCTTT. Residues: CASSSLVNTEAFF.

This clone showed up just a few times. CDR3 DNA: TGTGCCAGCAGCCCCGGCCCTTCGGGGGGCTACACCTTC. It specifies CASSPGPSGGYTF. The J gene is TRBJ1-2, the V gene TRBV6-5; the D is unclear. CDR1 is MNHEY and CDR2 is SVGAGI in the germline V gene. Trimming removed 6 bases at V and 8 bases at J, with 16 bases between. The CDR3 covers 13 residues.

The chain combines TRBV5-1 with TRBJ2-2, with 8 bases lining up with TRBD1. V dropped 7 bases and J dropped 1; count of bases not matched to a gene: 6. CDR1 and CDR2 (germline): SGHRS, YFSETQ. This CDR3 is 15 amino acids long. DNA for the CDR3: TGCGCCAGCTGCCTGGGACAGGTGAACACCGGGGAGCTGTTTTTT. This encodes CASCLGQVNTGELFF. The entire variable domain, with the rest obtained from reference TRBV5-1 and TRBJ2-2, is as follows: KAGVTQTPRYLIKTRGQQVTLSCSPISGHRSVSWYQQTPGQGLQFLFEYFSETQRNKGNFPGRFSGRQFSNSRSEMNVSTLELGDSALYLCASCLGQVNTGELFFGEGSRLTVL.

This clone came up many times. The chain combines TRBV5-1 with TRBJ1-4, with D possibly TRBD1 on 5 matching bases. From germline, CDR1 is SGHRS and CDR2 YFSETQ. V was clipped by 1 base and J by 8 bases, with 15 bases between them. The CDR3 loop spans 15 amino acids. The CDR3 spells CASSLMAGQEEKLFF. DNA for the CDR3: TGCGCCAGCAGCTTGATGGCAGGGCAAGAAGAAAAACTGTTTTTT.

This clone was counted a few times. The rearrangement links TRBV6-5 to TRBJ2-5; TRBD2 aligns across 8 bases. CDR3 length: 14 amino acids. V was pared by 6 bases and J by 5 bases, with 8 bases of the junction left unmatched. Germline CDR1 is MNHEY and CDR2 is SVGAGI. This CDR3 reads CASSLSGRGETQYF. CDR3 bases: TGTGCCAGCAGCCTCAGCGGGAGAGGGGAGACCCAGTACTTC.

A note on this clone: At the DNA level, this CDR3 is encoded by other sequences in the same sample as well. The gene calls are TRBV7-9 and TRBJ1-1, with unresolved D. The CDR3 runs to 14 residues. With 1 base removed from V and 0 bases from J, the gap between germline ends came to 6 bases. Germline lookup yields CDR1 SEHNR and CDR2 FQNEAQ (reference sequence). The CDR3 sequence: CASSLGAVNTEAFF. CDR3 bases: TGTGCCAGCAGCTTAGGGGCAGTGAACACTGAAGCTTTCTTT.

This chain links TRBV6-1 with TRBJ1-4; a weak D match, TRBD1 (6 bases). CDR1 and CDR2 (germline): MNHNS, SASEGT. Trimming removed 6 bases from V and 7 bases from J, with 15 bases in between. The CDR3 is 14 amino acids. CDR3 nucleotides: TGTGCCAGCAGACGGACAGAGAAGGCTGAAAAACTGTTTTTT. Protein product: CASRRTEKAEKLFF.

Concerning this clone itself: This CDR3 is also generated by other DNA sequences in the sample. This rearrangement joins TRBV18 to TRBJ2-1; TRBD2 agrees at 10 bases. Germline CDR1 KGHSH, CDR2 LQKENI. This CDR3 is built from 16 residues. V was clipped by 3 bases and J by 4 bases; unmatched bases: 6. CDR3 sequence: CASSPPGLATYNEQFF. The CDR3 DNA sequence: TGTGCCAGCTCACCTCCGGGACTAGCGACGTACAATGAGCAGTTCTTC. The variable domain in full, with the rest retrieved from reference TRBV18 and TRBJ2-1, is NAGVMQNPRHLVRRRGQEARLRCSPMKGHSHVYWYRQLPEEGLKFMVYLQKENIIDESGMPKERFSAEFPKEGPSILRIQQVVRGDSAAYFCASSPPGLATYNEQFFGPGTRLTVL.